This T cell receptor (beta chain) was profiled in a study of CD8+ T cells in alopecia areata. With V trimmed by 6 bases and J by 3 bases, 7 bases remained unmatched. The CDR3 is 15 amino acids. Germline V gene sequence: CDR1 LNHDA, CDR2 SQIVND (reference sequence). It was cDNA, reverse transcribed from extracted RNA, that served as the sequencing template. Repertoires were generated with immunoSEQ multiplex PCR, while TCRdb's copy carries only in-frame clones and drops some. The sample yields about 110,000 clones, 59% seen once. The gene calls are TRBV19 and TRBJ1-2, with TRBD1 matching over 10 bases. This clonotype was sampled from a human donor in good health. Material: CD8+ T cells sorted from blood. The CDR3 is CASRLGQGYDYGYTF. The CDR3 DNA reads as TGTGCCAGTAGACTGGGACAGGGGTATGACTATGGCTACACCTTC.